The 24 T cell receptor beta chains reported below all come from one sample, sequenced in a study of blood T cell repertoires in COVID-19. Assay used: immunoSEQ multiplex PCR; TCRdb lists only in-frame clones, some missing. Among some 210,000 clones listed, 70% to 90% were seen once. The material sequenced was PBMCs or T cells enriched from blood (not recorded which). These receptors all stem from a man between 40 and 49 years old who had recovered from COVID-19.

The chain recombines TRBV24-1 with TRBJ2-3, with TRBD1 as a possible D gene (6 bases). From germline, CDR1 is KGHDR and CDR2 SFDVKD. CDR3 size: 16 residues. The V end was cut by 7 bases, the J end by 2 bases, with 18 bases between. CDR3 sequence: CATRVNRDTYTDTQYF. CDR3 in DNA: TGTGCCACCAGAGTAAACCGGGACACCTACACAGATACGCAGTATTTT.

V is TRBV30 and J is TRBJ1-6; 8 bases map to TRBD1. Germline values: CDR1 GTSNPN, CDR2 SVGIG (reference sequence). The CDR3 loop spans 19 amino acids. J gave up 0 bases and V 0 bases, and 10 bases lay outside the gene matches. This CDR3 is CAWSVRTGKSGSYNSPLHF. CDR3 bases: TGTGCCTGGAGTGTCCGGACAGGGAAGAGTGGCTCCTATAATTCACCCCTCCACTTT. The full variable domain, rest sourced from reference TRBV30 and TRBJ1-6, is SQTIHQWPATLVQPVGSPLSLECTVEGTSNPNLYWYRQAAGRGLQLLFYSVGIGQISSEVPQNLSASRPQDRQFILSSKKLLLSDSGFYLCAWSVRTGKSGSYNSPLHFGNGTRLTVT.

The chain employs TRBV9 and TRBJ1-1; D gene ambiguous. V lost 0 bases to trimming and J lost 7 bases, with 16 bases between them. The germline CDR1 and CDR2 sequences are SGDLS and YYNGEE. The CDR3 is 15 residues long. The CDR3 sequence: CASSVGPGKGIEAFF. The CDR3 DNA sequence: TGTGCCAGCAGCGTAGGGCCGGGGAAAGGGATTGAAGCTTTCTTT. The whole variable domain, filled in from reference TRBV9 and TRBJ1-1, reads DSGVTQTPKHLITATGQRVTLRCSPRSGDLSVYWYQQSLDQGLQFLIQYYNGEERAKGNILERFSAQQFPDLHSELNLSSLELGDSALYFCASSVGPGKGIEAFFGQGTRLTVV.

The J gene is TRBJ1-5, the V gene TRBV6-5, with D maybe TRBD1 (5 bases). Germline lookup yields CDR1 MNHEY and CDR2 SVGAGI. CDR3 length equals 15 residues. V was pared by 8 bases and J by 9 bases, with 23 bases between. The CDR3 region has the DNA TGTGCCAGCTCTACCTCAGGGTTCCCCCCCCGGCCCCAGCATTTT. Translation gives CASSTSGFPPRPQHF.

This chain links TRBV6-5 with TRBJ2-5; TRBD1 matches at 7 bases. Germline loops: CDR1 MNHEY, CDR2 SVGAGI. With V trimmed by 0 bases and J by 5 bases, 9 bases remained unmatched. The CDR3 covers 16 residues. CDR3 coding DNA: TGTGCCAGCAGTTACTCGGCGGCAGGGGGTTGGGAGACCCAGTACTTC. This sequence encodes CASSYSAAGGWETQYF.

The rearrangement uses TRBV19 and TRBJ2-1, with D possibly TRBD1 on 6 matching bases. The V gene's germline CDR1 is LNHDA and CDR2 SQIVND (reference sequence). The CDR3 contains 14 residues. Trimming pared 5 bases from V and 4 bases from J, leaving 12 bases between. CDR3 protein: CASSERTDYNEQFF. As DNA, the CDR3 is TGTGCCAGTAGTGAAAGGACAGATTACAATGAGCAGTTCTTC.

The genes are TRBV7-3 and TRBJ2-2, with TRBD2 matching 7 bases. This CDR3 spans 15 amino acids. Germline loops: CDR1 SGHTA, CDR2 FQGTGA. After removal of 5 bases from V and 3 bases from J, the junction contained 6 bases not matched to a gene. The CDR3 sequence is CASSPGTIYTGELFF. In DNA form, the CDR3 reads TGTGCCAGCAGCCCTGGGACTATCTACACCGGGGAGCTGTTTTTT.

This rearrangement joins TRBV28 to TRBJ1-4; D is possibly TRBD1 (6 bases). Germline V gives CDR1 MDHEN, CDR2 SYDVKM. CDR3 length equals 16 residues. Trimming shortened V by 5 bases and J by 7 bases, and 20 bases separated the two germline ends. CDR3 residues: CASSPIVIQGGEKLFF. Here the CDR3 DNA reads TGTGCCAGCAGTCCAATAGTCATCCAAGGGGGTGAAAAACTGTTTTTT. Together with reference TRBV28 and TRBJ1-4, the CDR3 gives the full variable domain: DVKVTQSSRYLVKRTGEKVFLECVQDMDHENMFWYRQDPGLGLRLIYFSYDVKMKEKGDIPEGYSVSREKKERFSLILESASTNQTSMYLCASSPIVIQGGEKLFFGSGTQLSVL.

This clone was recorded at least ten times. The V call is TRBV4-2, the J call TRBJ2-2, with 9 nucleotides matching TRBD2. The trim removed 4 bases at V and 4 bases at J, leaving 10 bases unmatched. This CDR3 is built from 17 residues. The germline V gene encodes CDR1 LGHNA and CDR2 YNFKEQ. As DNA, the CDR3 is TGTGCCAGCAGCCGTAAGGTAGCGGGAGATGGCACCGGGGAGCTGTTTTTT. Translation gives CASSRKVAGDGTGELFF.

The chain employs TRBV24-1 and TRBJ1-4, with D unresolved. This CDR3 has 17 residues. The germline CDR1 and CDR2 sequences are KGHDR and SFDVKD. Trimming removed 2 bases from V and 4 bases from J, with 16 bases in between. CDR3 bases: TGTGCCACCAGTGATTCTGGACTAGAAAAGGGTAATGAAAAACTGTTTTTT. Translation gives CATSDSGLEKGNEKLFF.

The CDR3 sequence: CASSLFEGNEQFF. Here the CDR3 DNA reads TGTGCCAGCAGTTTATTCGAGGGCAATGAGCAGTTCTTC. This rearrangement joins TRBV27 to TRBJ2-1; weak D call: TRBD2 (5 bases). Germline V CDR1 and CDR2: MNHEY, SMNVEV (reference sequence). CDR3 length: 13 residues. V was cut by 1 base and J by 6 bases, with 7 bases left in between.

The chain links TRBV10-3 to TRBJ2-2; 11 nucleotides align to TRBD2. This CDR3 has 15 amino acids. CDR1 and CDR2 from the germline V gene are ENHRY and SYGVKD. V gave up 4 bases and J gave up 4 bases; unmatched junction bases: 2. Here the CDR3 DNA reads TGTGCCATCAGTGTTAGCGGGGGGGTCACCGGGGAGCTGTTTTTT. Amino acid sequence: CAISVSGGVTGELFF.

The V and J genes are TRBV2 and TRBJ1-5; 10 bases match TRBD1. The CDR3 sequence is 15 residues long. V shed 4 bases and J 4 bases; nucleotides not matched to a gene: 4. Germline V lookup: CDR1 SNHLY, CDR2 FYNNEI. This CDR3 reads CASSAWTGGNQPQHF. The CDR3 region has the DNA TGTGCCAGCAGTGCATGGACAGGGGGAAATCAGCCCCAGCATTTT.

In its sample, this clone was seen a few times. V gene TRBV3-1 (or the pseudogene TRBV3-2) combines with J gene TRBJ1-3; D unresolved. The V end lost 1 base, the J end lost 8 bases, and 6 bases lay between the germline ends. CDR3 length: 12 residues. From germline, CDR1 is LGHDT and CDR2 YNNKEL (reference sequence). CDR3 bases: TGTGCCAGCAGCCAAGTAGGAGACACCATATATTTT. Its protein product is CASSQVGDTIYF.

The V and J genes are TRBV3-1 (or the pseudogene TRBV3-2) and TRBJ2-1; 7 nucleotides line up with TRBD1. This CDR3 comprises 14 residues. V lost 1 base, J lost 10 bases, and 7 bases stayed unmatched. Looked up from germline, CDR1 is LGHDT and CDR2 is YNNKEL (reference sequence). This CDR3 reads CASSQGGTVYEQFF. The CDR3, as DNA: TGTGCCAGCAGCCAAGGGGGGACAGTCTACGAGCAGTTCTTC.

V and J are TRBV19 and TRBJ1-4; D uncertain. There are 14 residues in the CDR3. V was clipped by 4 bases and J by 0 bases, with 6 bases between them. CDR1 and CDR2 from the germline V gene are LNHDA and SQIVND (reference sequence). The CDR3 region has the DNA TGTGCCAGTAGTAGAGTCTCAACTAATGAAAAACTGTTTTTT. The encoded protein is CASSRVSTNEKLFF.

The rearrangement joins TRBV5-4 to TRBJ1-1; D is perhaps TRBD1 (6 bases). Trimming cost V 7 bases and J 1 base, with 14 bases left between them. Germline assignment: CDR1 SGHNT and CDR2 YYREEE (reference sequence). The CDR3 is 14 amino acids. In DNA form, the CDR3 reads TGTGCCAGCGGACCCGGGACACGGAACACTGAAGCTTTCTTT. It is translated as CASGPGTRNTEAFF.

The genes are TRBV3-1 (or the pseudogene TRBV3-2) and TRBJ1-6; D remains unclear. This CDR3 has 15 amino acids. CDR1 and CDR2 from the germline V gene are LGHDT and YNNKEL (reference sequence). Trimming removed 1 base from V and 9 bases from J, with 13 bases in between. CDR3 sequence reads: CASSQGEMVGSPLHF. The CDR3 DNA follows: TGTGCCAGCAGCCAAGGGGAGATGGTGGGTTCACCCCTCCACTTT.

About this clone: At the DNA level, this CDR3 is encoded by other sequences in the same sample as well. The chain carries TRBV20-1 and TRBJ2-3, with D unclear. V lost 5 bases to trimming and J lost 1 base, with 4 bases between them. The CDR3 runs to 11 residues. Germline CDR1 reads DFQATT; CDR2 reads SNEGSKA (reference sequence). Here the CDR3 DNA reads TGCAGTGCTCTACGCACAGATACGCAGTATTTT. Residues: CSALRTDTQYF.

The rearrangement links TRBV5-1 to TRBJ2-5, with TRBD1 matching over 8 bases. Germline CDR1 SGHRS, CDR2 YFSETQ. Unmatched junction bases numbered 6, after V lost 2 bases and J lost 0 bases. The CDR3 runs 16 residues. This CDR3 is CASSLTGGMYQETQYF. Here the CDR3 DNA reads TGCGCCAGCAGCTTAACAGGGGGGATGTACCAAGAGACCCAGTACTTC.

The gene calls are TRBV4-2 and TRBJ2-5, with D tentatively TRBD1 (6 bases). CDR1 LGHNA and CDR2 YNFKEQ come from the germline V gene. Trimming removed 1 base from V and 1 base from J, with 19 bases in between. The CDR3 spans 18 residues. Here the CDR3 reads CASSQVFTGSNVQETQYF. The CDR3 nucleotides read TGTGCCAGCAGCCAAGTCTTCACAGGGTCTAACGTCCAAGAGACCCAGTACTTC.

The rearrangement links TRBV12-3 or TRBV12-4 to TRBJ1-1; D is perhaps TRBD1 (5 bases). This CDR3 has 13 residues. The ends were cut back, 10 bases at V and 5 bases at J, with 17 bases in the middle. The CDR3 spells CATRTRGGTEAFF. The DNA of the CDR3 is TGTGCCACCCGCACAAGGGGAGGAACTGAAGCTTTCTTT.

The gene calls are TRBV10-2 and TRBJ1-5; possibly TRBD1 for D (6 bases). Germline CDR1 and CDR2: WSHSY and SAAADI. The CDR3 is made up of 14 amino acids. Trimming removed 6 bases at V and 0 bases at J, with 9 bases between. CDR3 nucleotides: TGCGCCAGCAGCGGGACAAATAGCAATCAGCCCCAGCATTTT. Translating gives CASSGTNSNQPQHF.

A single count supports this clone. The CDR3 loop is CATSRGLGGGSYNEQFF. Here the CDR3 DNA reads TGTGCCACCAGCAGAGGATTGGGCGGGGGATCATACAATGAGCAGTTCTTC. The V gene is TRBV15, the J gene TRBJ2-1; 7 bases fit TRBD2. CDR3 length: 17 residues. The germline CDR1 and CDR2 sequences are LNHNV and YYDKDF (reference sequence). Losses at the gene ends were 1 base for V and 4 bases for J; bases not matched to a gene: 10. Full variable domain (outside the CDR3, taken from reference TRBV15 and TRBJ2-1): DAMVIQNPRYQVTQFGKPVTLSCSQTLNHNVMYWYQQKSSQAPKLLFHYYDKDFNNEADTPDNFQSRRPNTSFCFLDIRSPGLGDTAMYLCATSRGLGGGSYNEQFFGPGTRLTVL.